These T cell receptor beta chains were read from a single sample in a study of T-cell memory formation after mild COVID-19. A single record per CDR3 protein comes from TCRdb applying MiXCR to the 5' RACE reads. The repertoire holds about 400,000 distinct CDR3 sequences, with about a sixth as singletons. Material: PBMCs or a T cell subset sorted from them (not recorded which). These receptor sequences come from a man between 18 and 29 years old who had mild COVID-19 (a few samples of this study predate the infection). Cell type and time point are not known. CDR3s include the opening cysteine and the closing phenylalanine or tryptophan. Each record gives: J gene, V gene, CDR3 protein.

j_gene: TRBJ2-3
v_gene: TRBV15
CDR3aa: CATSRNTNVPQYF

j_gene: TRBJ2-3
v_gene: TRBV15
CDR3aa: CATSRDRETGTMTDTQYF

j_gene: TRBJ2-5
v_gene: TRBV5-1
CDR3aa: CASSLGLAGTKETQYF

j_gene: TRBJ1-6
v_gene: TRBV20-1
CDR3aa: CSAKTGSNSPLHF

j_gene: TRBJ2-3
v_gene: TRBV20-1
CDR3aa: CSAEGTDNPQDTQYF

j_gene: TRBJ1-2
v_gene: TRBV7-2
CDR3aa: CASSLGYSNYGYTF

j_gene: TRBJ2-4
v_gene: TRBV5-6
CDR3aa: CASSLPSGNIQYF

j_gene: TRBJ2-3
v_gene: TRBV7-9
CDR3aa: CASSITFRGTQYF

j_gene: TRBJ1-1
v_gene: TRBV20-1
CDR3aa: CSARENTEAFF

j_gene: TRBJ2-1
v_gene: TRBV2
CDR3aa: CASSVGVSLGEQFF

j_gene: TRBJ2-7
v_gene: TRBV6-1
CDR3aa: CASSEIFGQYF

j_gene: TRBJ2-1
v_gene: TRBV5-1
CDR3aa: CASSAIPPGQGKLEQFF

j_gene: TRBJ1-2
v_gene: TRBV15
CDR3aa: CATRPVGQYGGYTF

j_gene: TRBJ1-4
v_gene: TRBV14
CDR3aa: CASSRPGQALNEKLFF

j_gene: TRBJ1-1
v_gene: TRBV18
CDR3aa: CASSPTGGDAEAFF

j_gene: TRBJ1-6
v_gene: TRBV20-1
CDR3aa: CSASGGWESPLHF

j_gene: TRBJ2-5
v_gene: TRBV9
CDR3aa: CASSAGRNQETQYF

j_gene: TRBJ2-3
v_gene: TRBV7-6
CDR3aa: CASSPLAGSLTDTQYF

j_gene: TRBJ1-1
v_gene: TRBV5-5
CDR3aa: CASSSQVQGQEAEAFF

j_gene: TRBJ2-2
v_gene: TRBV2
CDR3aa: CATSNTGELFF

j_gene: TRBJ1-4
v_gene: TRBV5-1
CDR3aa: CASSLQPILIGEKLFF

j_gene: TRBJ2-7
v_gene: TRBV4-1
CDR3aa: CASSQESSLSSYEQYF

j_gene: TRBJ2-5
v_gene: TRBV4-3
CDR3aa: CASSQGQGYQETQYF

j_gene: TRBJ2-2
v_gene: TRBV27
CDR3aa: CASGMRALNTGELFF

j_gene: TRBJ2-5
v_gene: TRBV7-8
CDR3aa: CASSLSGTGGYETQYF

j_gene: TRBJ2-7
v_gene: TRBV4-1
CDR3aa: CASSQSAGDRGPNEQYF

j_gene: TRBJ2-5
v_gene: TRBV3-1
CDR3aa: CASSQDPRGLETQYF

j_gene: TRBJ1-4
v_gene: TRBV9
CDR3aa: CASSVGASLDEGAREKLFF

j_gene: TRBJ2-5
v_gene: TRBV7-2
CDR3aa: CASSSNRGRETQYF

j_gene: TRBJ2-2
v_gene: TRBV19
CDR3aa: CASSMKLIGTGELFF

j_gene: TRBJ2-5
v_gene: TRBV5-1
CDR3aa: CASSLAPRGDQETQYF

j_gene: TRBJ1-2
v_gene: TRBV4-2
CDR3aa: CASSQDEGGGYTF

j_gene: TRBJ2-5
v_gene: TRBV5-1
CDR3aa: CASSFQGSTAGETQYF

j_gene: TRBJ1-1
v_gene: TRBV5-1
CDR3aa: CASSLNSNMNTEAFF

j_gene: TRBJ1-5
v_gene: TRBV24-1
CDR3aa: CATSDPGGDSNQPQHF

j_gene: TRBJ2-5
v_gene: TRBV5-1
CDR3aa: CASSLPEEETQYF

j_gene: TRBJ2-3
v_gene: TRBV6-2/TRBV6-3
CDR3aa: CASTHRADTQYF

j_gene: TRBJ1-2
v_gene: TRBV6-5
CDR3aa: CASSSGLRSPFYGYTF

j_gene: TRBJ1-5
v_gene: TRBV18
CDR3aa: CASSPGTGSLGQPQHF

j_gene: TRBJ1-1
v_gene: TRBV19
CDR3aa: CASSTLQGTEAFF

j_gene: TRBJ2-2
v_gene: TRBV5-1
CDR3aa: CASSLEPTGELFF

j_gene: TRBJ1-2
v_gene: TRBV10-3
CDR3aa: CAISDPTGYTF

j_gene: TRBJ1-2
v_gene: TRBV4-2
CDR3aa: CASSQSTGIYGYTF

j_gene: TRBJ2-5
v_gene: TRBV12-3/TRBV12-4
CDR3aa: CASTSMGGETQYF

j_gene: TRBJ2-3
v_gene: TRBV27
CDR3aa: CASSLRDASTDTQYF

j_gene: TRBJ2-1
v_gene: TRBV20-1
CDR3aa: CSARAWSITSGLSSYNEQFF

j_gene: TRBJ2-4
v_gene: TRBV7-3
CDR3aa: CASSPTRRDIQYF

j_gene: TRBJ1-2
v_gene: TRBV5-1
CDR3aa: CASILRGQDYGYTF

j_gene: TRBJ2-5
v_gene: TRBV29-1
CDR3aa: CSVKTVGETQYF

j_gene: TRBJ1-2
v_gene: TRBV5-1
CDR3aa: CASSLGAGSQGHYGYTF

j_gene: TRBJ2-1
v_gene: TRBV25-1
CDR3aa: CASSDIFRGKGGEQFF